The 24 T cell receptor beta chains below all came from one sample that was sequenced in a study of T cell repertoires in cytomegalovirus infection. A single record per CDR3 protein comes from TCRdb applying MiXCR to the reads. There are some 600,000 distinct CDR3 sequences in the sample; roughly 24% occur only once, and around 7.6% lies in the top ten. The sample comprised CD8+ T cells from PBMCs. The receptors here all came from a human donor in good health (CMV status not recorded). Some clones in this sample may be carry-over from other donors' samples.

V gene TRBV6-1 combines with J gene TRBJ1-5; D remains ambiguous. The CDR3 spans 13 residues. V was shortened by 8 bases and J by 2 bases, with 10 bases between the two germline ends. Germline CDR1 and CDR2: MNHNS and SASEGT. This CDR3 reads CASCTGGNQPQHF. The CDR3 DNA is TGTGCCAGCTGTACCGGGGGCAATCAGCCCCAGCATTTT.

This clonotype was recorded at least ten times. This CDR3 is CASSFQGGGNTEAFF. DNA of the CDR3: TGTGCCAGCAGCTTCCAAGGGGGCGGGAACACTGAAGCTTTCTTT. V and J are TRBV7-2 and TRBJ1-1, with 7 nucleotides matching TRBD1. Germline V gene lookup returns CDR1 SGHTA and CDR2 FQGNSA. The CDR3 spans 15 residues. The junction had 5 bases not matched to a gene; V was cut back by 3 bases and J by 1 base.

The sample holds many counts of this clonotype. This chain joins TRBV7-9 and TRBJ1-1; D is undetermined. The CDR3 extends over 15 amino acids. Germline V gene sequence: CDR1 SEHNR, CDR2 FQNEAQ (reference sequence). V was clipped by 1 base and J by 0 bases, with 9 bases between them. For the CDR3, the DNA is TGTGCCAGCAGCTTAGGAGAGGGTTTGAACACTGAAGCTTTCTTT. Encoded protein: CASSLGEGLNTEAFF.

V gene TRBV7-4 combines with J gene TRBJ2-1; TRBD2 aligns across 11 bases. Germline V CDR1 and CDR2: SGHVT, SQSDAQ. With V trimmed by 4 bases and J by 5 bases, 7 bases remained unmatched. The CDR3 has 16 amino acids. CDR3 sequence (DNA): TGTGCCAGCAGCTCCCCGATTAGCGGGGGGGACAATGAGCAGTTCTTC. This codes for CASSSPISGGDNEQFF.

The rearrangement uses TRBV12-3 or TRBV12-4 and TRBJ2-7, with 10 bases matching TRBD1. This CDR3 contains 13 residues. J gave up 5 bases and V 5 bases, and 3 bases lay outside the gene matches. CDR3 coding DNA: TGTGCCAGCAGTCCTGGGACAGGGGACGAGCAGTACGTC. Its protein product is CASSPGTGDEQYV.

With regard to this clonotype: Being one base from a much bigger clone, this may be a read error. V and J are TRBV28 and TRBJ2-5, with D unresolved. Germline-derived CDR1 and CDR2 are MDHEN and SYDVKM. The CDR3 has 14 amino acids. Trimming took off 3 bases at V and 4 bases at J, with 12 bases between the two ends. The CDR3 DNA sequence: TGTGCCAGCAGTTTTCTGACTTTTACAGAGACCCAGTACTTC. Its protein is CASSFLTFTETQYF.

This chain links TRBV4-3 with TRBJ1-1; the D is unclear. This CDR3 is 14 amino acids long. CDR1 and CDR2 from the germline V gene are LGHNA and YSLEER. Between the trimmed V and J ends, which lost 4 bases and 5 bases, there was a span of 14 bases. The CDR3 spells CASSLSFAGTEAFF. CDR3 nucleotide sequence: TGCGCCAGCAGCCTGTCGTTCGCTGGGACTGAAGCTTTCTTT.

The chain carries TRBV10-3 and TRBJ2-1; 10 bases agree with TRBD1. J was trimmed by 6 bases and V by 1 base; bases with no gene match: 9. The CDR3 is 17 residues long. Per the germline V gene, CDR1 is ENHRY and CDR2 is SYGVKD. The CDR3 coding sequence is TGTGCCATCAGTGAGTTGCGGACAGGGGGAAAATTCAATGAGCAGTTCTTC. This translates into CAISELRTGGKFNEQFF.

This clonotype was picked up many times. J is TRBJ2-7 and V is TRBV7-9, with D perhaps given as TRBD1 or TRBD2 (5 bases each). The CDR3 sequence is 15 residues long. In germline, CDR1 is SEHNR, CDR2 FQNEAQ (reference sequence). V was clipped by 4 bases and J by 0 bases, with 13 bases between them. CDR3 residues: CASSSTAESSYEQYV. The DNA for the CDR3 is TGTGCCAGCAGCTCGACAGCGGAAAGCTCCTACGAGCAGTACGTC.

The sample holds many counts of this clonotype. The V call is TRBV7-2, the J call TRBJ2-2; the D is unclear. The germline CDR1 and CDR2 sequences are SGHTA and FQGNSA. This CDR3 contains 13 residues. The germline V and J ends were trimmed by 7 bases and 5 bases, with 11 bases remaining between them. DNA of the CDR3: TGTGCCAGCACCAAGGCTTATACCGGGGAGCTGTTTTTT. Protein: CASTKAYTGELFF.

This clonotype came up a few times. The chain's CDR3 is CASSFEGQGISPGANVLTF. CDR3 nucleotide sequence: TGTGCCAGCAGTTTCGAGGGACAGGGGATTTCCCCTGGGGCCAACGTCCTGACTTTC. J is TRBJ2-6 and V is TRBV9, with 10 nucleotides matching TRBD1. The CDR3 extends over 19 amino acids. The junction had 13 bases not matched to a gene; V was cut back by 5 bases and J by 2 bases. Per the germline V gene, CDR1 is SGDLS and CDR2 is YYNGEE.

V usage is TRBV4-2 and J usage is TRBJ1-1; 9 bases align to TRBD1. CDR1 is LGHNA and CDR2 is YNFKEQ in the germline V gene. V was clipped by 2 bases and J by 5 bases; unmatched bases: 6. The CDR3 contains 15 residues. The CDR3 nucleotides read TGTGCCAGCAGCCAACAACAGGGGGCGCGTACTGAAGCTTTCTTT. Its translation: CASSQQQGARTEAFF.

For this clonotype: One base away lies a much larger clone, so this may be a sequencing read error. V usage is TRBV11-2 and J usage is TRBJ1-5; D might be TRBD1 (6 bases). Germline V gene sequence: CDR1 SGHAT, CDR2 FQNNGV. This CDR3 is 14 amino acids long. CDR3 nucleotides: TGTGTCAGCAGCTTAGGACAGCTCAATCAGCCCCAGCATTTT. The encoded protein is CVSSLGQLNQPQHF.

This clonotype was picked up one time. The chain combines TRBV7-2 with TRBJ2-2, with 8 positions matching TRBD1. Germline assignment: CDR1 SGHTA and CDR2 FQGNSA. This CDR3 contains 13 residues. In nucleotides, the CDR3 is TGTGTGGGATCGGACAGGGCGGGCGGGGAGCTGTTTTTT. It codes for CVGSDRAGGELFF.

The chain links TRBV12-3 or TRBV12-4 to TRBJ2-3; TRBD1 is a possible D gene (5 bases). V was clipped by 3 bases and J by 1 base, with 8 bases between them. This CDR3 region has 14 residues. In DNA form, the CDR3 reads TGTGCCAGCAGTTTGAACAGGCGCACAGATACGCAGTATTTT. Translating it yields CASSLNRRTDTQYF.

The table lists this clonotype with a few counts. The J gene is TRBJ2-2, the V gene TRBV2; no firm D call. V was cut by 7 bases and J by 2 bases, with 17 bases left in between. Germline CDR1 is SNHLY and CDR2 is FYNNEI. This CDR3 contains 16 residues. CDR3 nucleotide sequence: TGTGCCAGCAAACATGAATTAGCAACTAACACCGGGGAGCTGTTTTTT. This sequence encodes CASKHELATNTGELFF.

The V call is TRBV20-1, the J call TRBJ2-2; 9 bases map to TRBD2. The CDR3 consists of 15 residues. CDR1 is DFQATT, CDR2 SNEGSKA, per germline (reference sequence). V lost 1 base, J lost 5 bases, and 5 bases stayed unmatched. The CDR3 DNA sequence: TGCAGTGCTAGAGCTAGCGGGGCAAGGACCGGGGAGCTGTTTTTT. It yields the protein CSARASGARTGELFF.

In its sample, this clonotype was seen many times. The chain employs TRBV7-9 and TRBJ2-4; D is unresolved. V was cut by 0 bases and J by 1 base, with 4 bases left in between. This CDR3 contains 14 residues. The germline V gene encodes CDR1 SEHNR and CDR2 FQNEAQ (reference sequence). The CDR3 DNA sequence: TGTGCCAGCAGCTTAGCGCTGGCCAAAAACATTCAGTACTTC. Amino acids: CASSLALAKNIQYF.

In the case of this clonotype: At one end, the junction sequence differs from germline, possibly due to a read error. The V and J genes are TRBV4-3 and TRBJ1-1; possibly TRBD1 for D (5 bases). CDR1 and CDR2 (germline): LGHNA, YSLEER. This CDR3 has 15 residues. CDR3 nucleotide sequence: TGCGCCAGCAGCCAAGATGAGGGGATGAACACTGAAACTTTCTTT. It translates to CASSQDEGMNTETFF.

This clonotype was seen at least ten times. V usage is TRBV7-9 and J usage is TRBJ2-7; D possibly corresponds to TRBD1 (6 bases). This CDR3 has 14 residues. Looked up from germline, CDR1 is SEHNR and CDR2 is FQNEAQ (reference sequence). Trimming took 5 bases from V and 2 from J, leaving 13 bases between them. The CDR3 bases are TGTGCCAGCAGCGCGCAGGGGCGACCCTACGAGCAGTACGTC. Translation gives CASSAQGRPYEQYV.

This clonotype has more than one count but fewer than ten. This chain uses TRBV28 with TRBJ2-6; D is perhaps TRBD1 (7 bases). The CDR3 extends over 14 amino acids. V shed 3 bases and J shed 9 bases, with 12 bases lying between them. Germline loops: CDR1 MDHEN, CDR2 SYDVKM. The CDR3 sequence: CASSFDREVNVLTF. The CDR3 nucleotides are TGTGCCAGCAGTTTCGACAGGGAGGTCAACGTCCTGACTTTC. Full variable domain (missing parts from reference TRBV28 and TRBJ2-6): DVKVTQSSRYLVKRTGEKVFLECVQDMDHENMFWYRQDPGLGLRLIYFSYDVKMKEKGDIPEGYSVSREKKERFSLILESASTNQTSMYLCASSFDREVNVLTFGAGSRLTVL.

At least ten counts were recorded for this clonotype. This sequence joins TRBV4-3 and TRBJ1-1; 9 positions match TRBD1. The CDR3 spans 15 residues. Trimming removed 1 base from V and 1 base from J; junction bases left unmatched: 1. Germline-derived CDR1 and CDR2 are LGHNA and YSLEER. CDR3 sequence: CASSQGDRANTEAFF. The CDR3 nucleotides read TGCGCCAGCAGCCAAGGGGACAGGGCGAACACTGAAGCTTTCTTT.

This clonotype was detected a few times. The chain employs TRBV3-1 and TRBJ2-1; D is unresolved. Trimming shortened V by 5 bases and J by 0 bases, and 8 bases separated the two germline ends. CDR3 size: 14 residues. Germline V gives CDR1 LGHDT, CDR2 YNNKEL (reference sequence). In DNA form, the CDR3 reads TGTGCCAGCAGCTCGGCAAGCTCCTACAATGAGCAGTTCTTC. Translated: CASSSASSYNEQFF.

The V call is TRBV2, the J call TRBJ2-5, with D perhaps being TRBD1 or TRBD2 (5 bases each). Germline assignment: CDR1 SNHLY and CDR2 FYNNEI. V was trimmed by 4 bases and J by 5 bases, leaving 14 bases between them. The CDR3 spans 14 residues. CDR3 residues: CASSVRDQTETQYF. CDR3 bases: TGTGCCAGCAGTGTCCGGGACCAAACTGAGACCCAGTACTTC.